This TCR beta chain was observed in a study of T cells expressing NK-cell markers. The CDR3 totals 13 residues. Concerning this clonotype: What it recognizes is unknown.

From its re-call of the 5' RACE reads, TCRdb lists each CDR3 protein once, without DNA. Its table records 5,500 to 8,000 distinct CDR3 sequences. Broader study findings: Evidence did not settle whether expanded NKG2C+ T cell clones targeted HCMV. NKG2C+ dominant clonotypes from a handful of donors made up about 1.0-7.5% of CD8+ T cells.

Material: blood T cells: a sorted CD56 or NKG2C T cell subset, CD4+ or CD8+ T cells, or bulk PBMC T cells (not recorded which). This TCR came from a man aged 18-70 years in good health. The chain recombines TRBV12-3 or TRBV12-4 with TRBJ2-3. The CDR3 reads CASSLLRPDTQYF.